Shown below are 28 T cell receptor beta chains from a single sample sequenced in a study of blood T cell repertoires in COVID-19. Profiled with immunoSEQ multiplex PCR; TCRdb holds only in-frame clones, not every one. The sample holds some 300,000 clones, more than 70% seen once. Sequences were obtained from PBMCs or T cells enriched from blood (not recorded which). The receptors stem from a woman aged 55-75 years in a cohort exposed to, infected with or recovered from COVID-19 (not recorded which).

The V call is TRBV27, the J call TRBJ2-3; 8 bases line up with TRBD1. Germline V CDR1 and CDR2: MNHEY, SMNVEV (reference sequence). This CDR3 is built from 15 residues. V was pared by 6 bases and J by 4 bases, with 9 bases of the junction left unmatched. The CDR3 bases are TGTGCCAGCAGCGGTCGACAGGGGATGGCAGATACGCAGTATTTT. It is translated as CASSGRQGMADTQYF.

The chain uses TRBV11-2 and TRBJ2-5, with a possible D match to TRBD1 (5 bases). This CDR3 region has 13 residues. V was pared by 5 bases and J by 5 bases, with 12 bases between. Germline CDR1 is SGHAT and CDR2 is FQNNGV. Here the CDR3 reads CASSPRKGETQYF. CDR3 in DNA: TGTGCCAGCAGCCCCCGGAAGGGGGAGACCCAGTACTTC.

The chain joins TRBV6-6 to TRBJ1-1, with D hard to call. Germline assignment: CDR1 MNHNY and CDR2 SVGAGI (reference sequence). CDR3 length: 13 amino acids. V was pared by 0 bases and J by 3 bases, with 5 bases between. CDR3 amino acids: CASSYSEDTEAFF. The CDR3 DNA follows: TGTGCCAGCAGTTACTCAGAGGACACTGAAGCTTTCTTT.

The J gene is TRBJ1-2, the V gene TRBV7-3; 10 bases line up with TRBD1. The CDR3 sequence is 15 residues long. V was clipped by 8 bases and J by 0 bases; unmatched bases: 6. Per the germline V gene, CDR1 is SGHTA and CDR2 is FQGTGA. The CDR3 reads CASRRGQGANYGYTF. The CDR3 region has the DNA TGTGCCAGCCGACGAGGACAGGGGGCTAACTATGGCTACACCTTC.

The chain recombines TRBV28 with TRBJ2-7; TRBD2 matches 8 bases. CDR1 and CDR2 from the germline V gene are MDHEN and SYDVKM. This CDR3 contains 15 residues. Trimming removed 2 bases from V and 6 bases from J; junction bases left unmatched: 9. CDR3 sequence: CASSLMGLVQSEQYF. CDR3 bases: TGTGCCAGCAGTTTAATGGGACTAGTTCAGTCCGAGCAGTACTTC. Drawing the rest from reference TRBV28 and TRBJ2-7, the complete variable domain is DVKVTQSSRYLVKRTGEKVFLECVQDMDHENMFWYRQDPGLGLRLIYFSYDVKMKEKGDIPEGYSVSREKKERFSLILESASTNQTSMYLCASSLMGLVQSEQYFGPGTRLTVT.

CDR3 in amino acids: CATSKTGTSGKFRFF. CDR3 nucleotides: TGTGCCACCAGTAAAACGGGGACTAGCGGGAAATTTCGGTTCTTC. This sequence joins TRBV15 and TRBJ2-1; 13 nucleotides align to TRBD2. Per germline, CDR1 LNHNV and CDR2 YYDKDF (reference sequence). CDR3 length: 15 residues. Losses at the gene ends were 6 bases for V and 15 bases for J; bases not matched to a gene: 14.

Only one count was recorded for this clone. J is TRBJ2-1 and V is TRBV7-3, with D possibly TRBD2 on 5 matching bases. The CDR3 totals 15 residues. CDR1 and CDR2 (germline): SGHTA, FQGTGA. Trimming pared 1 base from V and 0 bases from J, leaving 7 bases between. CDR3 sequence reads: CASSLISDSYNEQFF. The CDR3 coding sequence is TGTGCCAGCAGCTTAATTAGCGACTCCTACAATGAGCAGTTCTTC.

This clone appeared a few times. The rearrangement uses TRBV20-1 and TRBJ2-7; D unresolved. The CDR3 contains 13 residues. Between the trimmed V and J ends, which lost 3 bases and 3 bases, there was a span of 12 bases. Germline V CDR1 and CDR2: DFQATT, SNEGSKA (reference sequence). The CDR3 nucleotides read TGCAGTGCTAGTTCCTATACCCGCTACGAGCAGTACTTC. Translation gives CSASSYTRYEQYF.

The chain links TRBV2 to TRBJ1-4, with 8 nucleotides matching TRBD1. The length of the CDR3 is 13 residues. Germline lookup yields CDR1 SNHLY and CDR2 FYNNEI. V gave up 5 bases and J gave up 8 bases; unmatched junction bases: 4. The CDR3 DNA sequence: TGTGCCAGCAGTCGACAGGGGCAGGAAAAACTGTTTTTT. Encoded protein: CASSRQGQEKLFF. Variable domain in full (rest from reference TRBV2 and TRBJ1-4): EPEVTQTPSHQVTQMGQEVILRCVPISNHLYFYWYRQILGQKVEFLVSFYNNEISEKSEIFDDQFSVERPDGSNFTLKIRSTKLEDSAMYFCASSRQGQEKLFFGSGTQLSVL.

The chain employs TRBV6-5 and TRBJ1-2, with D possibly matching TRBD1 (6 bases). The CDR3 spans 15 residues. Germline V lookup: CDR1 MNHEY, CDR2 SVGAGI. Trimming took off 6 bases at V and 2 bases at J, with 16 bases between the two ends. The CDR3 coding sequence is TGTGCCAGCAGCCGGGGGGCGAGCTTAAACTATGGCTACACCTTC. Translating it yields CASSRGASLNYGYTF.

This CDR3 is CASSLVASGSSSYNEQFF. For the CDR3, the DNA is TGTGCCAGCAGCTTAGTGGCTAGCGGGAGTTCCTCCTACAATGAGCAGTTCTTC. The gene calls are TRBV11-2 and TRBJ2-1, with 10 nucleotides matching TRBD2. The CDR3 length is 18 residues. CDR1 is SGHAT, CDR2 FQNNGV, per germline. V gave up 1 base and J gave up 0 bases; unmatched junction bases: 6.

The chain combines TRBV3-1 (or the pseudogene TRBV3-2) with TRBJ2-1; 9 bases line up with TRBD2. Trimming took 0 bases from V and 10 from J; bases not matched to a gene: 4. CDR1 LGHDT and CDR2 YNNKEL come from the germline V gene (reference sequence). The length of the CDR3 is 14 residues. CDR3 region: CASSQDGLAGEQFF. The CDR3 DNA reads TGTGCCAGCAGCCAAGACGGGCTAGCGGGGGAGCAGTTCTTC.

The rearrangement links TRBV27 to TRBJ2-7; 7 nucleotides match TRBD1. Trimming took 7 bases from V and 4 from J; bases not matched to a gene: 13. The CDR3 sequence is 15 residues long. Germline CDR1 is MNHEY and CDR2 is SMNVEV (reference sequence). Written as DNA, the CDR3 is TGTGCCAGCACCCCCCATACAGGGGTAGATTACGAGCAGTACTTC. Amino acids: CASTPHTGVDYEQYF.

The chain couples TRBV23-1 to TRBJ1-4; 9 positions match TRBD1. TRBV23-1 is annotated as an ORF whose role is uncertain. This CDR3 comprises 13 residues. V dropped 7 bases and J dropped 10; count of bases not matched to a gene: 7. The CDR3 DNA reads TGCGCCAGCACGGACAGGGGTGGTGGAAAACTGTTTTTT. It encodes CASTDRGGGKLFF.

J is TRBJ2-6 and V is TRBV27, with 7 nucleotides matching TRBD2. V trimming: 4 bases; J trimming: 0 bases; junction bases outside the gene matches: 3. There are 16 residues in the CDR3. Per the germline V gene, CDR1 is MNHEY and CDR2 is SMNVEV (reference sequence). The CDR3 sequence: CASSWEGNSGANVLTF. The DNA for the CDR3 is TGTGCCAGCAGTTGGGAGGGCAACTCTGGGGCCAACGTCCTGACTTTC.

This clone occurred once. V usage is TRBV2 and J usage is TRBJ2-1; 7 nucleotides line up with TRBD1. After removal of 6 bases from V and 4 bases from J, the junction contained 3 bases not matched to a gene. Germline CDR1 SNHLY, CDR2 FYNNEI. The CDR3 is made up of 13 amino acids. In DNA form, the CDR3 reads TGTGCCAGCAGGGGGACAGATTACAATGAGCAGTTCTTC. Its translation: CASRGTDYNEQFF. Variable domain in full (rest from reference TRBV2 and TRBJ2-1): EPEVTQTPSHQVTQMGQEVILRCVPISNHLYFYWYRQILGQKVEFLVSFYNNEISEKSEIFDDQFSVERPDGSNFTLKIRSTKLEDSAMYFCASRGTDYNEQFFGPGTRLTVL.

This clone appeared once. The chain couples TRBV10-1 to TRBJ2-3; the match to TRBD2 covers 11 bases. The CDR3 is made up of 16 amino acids. V shed 3 bases and J 7 bases; nucleotides not matched to a gene: 9. Looked up from germline, CDR1 is WNHNN and CDR2 is SYGVQD (reference sequence). CDR3 sequence: CASSDTVAGGPNTQYF. DNA of the CDR3: TGCGCCAGCAGTGACACGGTAGCGGGAGGGCCGAATACGCAGTATTTT.

This clone was observed once. The chain recombines TRBV6-2 or TRBV6-3 with TRBJ2-1; TRBD2 is a possible D gene (6 bases). V was pared by 6 bases and J by 4 bases, with 13 bases between. Germline V CDR1 and CDR2: MNHEY, SVGEGT. This CDR3 contains 14 residues. The CDR3 reads CASSREIQYNEQFF. The CDR3, as DNA: TGTGCCAGCAGCCGGGAGATACAATACAATGAGCAGTTCTTC.

The V gene is TRBV14, the J gene TRBJ1-6; D ambiguous. The CDR3 totals 18 residues. From germline, CDR1 is SGHDN and CDR2 FVKESK. Trimming removed 3 bases at V and 6 bases at J, with 21 bases between. The DNA of the CDR3 is TGTGCCAGCAGCCAGGCTGGGTCCGGCGGGTTAAGTAATTCACCCCTCCACTTT. This encodes CASSQAGSGGLSNSPLHF.

This chain connects TRBV19 to TRBJ1-1; D remains unclear. With 9 bases removed from V and 10 bases from J, the gap between germline ends came to 15 bases. CDR3 length: 11 amino acids. The V gene's germline CDR1 is LNHDA and CDR2 SQIVND (reference sequence). The CDR3 DNA sequence: TGTGCCAGCCCCGGCGGGCTTGGAGCTTTCTTT. Translation gives CASPGGLGAFF. The whole variable domain, filled in from reference TRBV19 and TRBJ1-1, reads DGGITQSPKYLFRKEGQNVTLSCEQNLNHDAMYWYRQDPGQGLRLIYYSQIVNDFQKGDIAEGYSVSREKKESFPLTVTSAQKNPTAFYLCASPGGLGAFFGQGTRLTVV.

The chain combines TRBV9 with TRBJ1-1; 9 bases are shared with TRBD1. This CDR3 has 14 amino acids. Germline V gives CDR1 SGDLS, CDR2 YYNGEE. Trimming at V came to 4 bases and at J to 10 bases, leaving 11 bases not matched to a gene. Here the CDR3 DNA reads TGTGCCAGCAGCAACACGGGACAGGGATTGGGAGCTTTCTTT. It translates to CASSNTGQGLGAFF.

This chain joins TRBV18 and TRBJ2-7, with 9 bases fitting TRBD1. CDR1 KGHSH and CDR2 LQKENI come from the germline V gene. V shed 6 bases and J 4 bases; nucleotides not matched to a gene: 4. This CDR3 has 13 amino acids. The CDR3 protein is CASSDGTGYEQYF. CDR3 bases: TGTGCCAGCTCGGACGGGACAGGGTACGAGCAGTACTTC. The entire variable domain, with the rest obtained from reference TRBV18 and TRBJ2-7, is as follows: NAGVMQNPRHLVRRRGQEARLRCSPMKGHSHVYWYRQLPEEGLKFMVYLQKENIIDESGMPKERFSAEFPKEGPSILRIQQVVRGDSAAYFCASSDGTGYEQYFGPGTRLTVT.

This clone has more than one count but fewer than ten. The chain employs TRBV10-2 and TRBJ2-6, with 12 bases that match TRBD2. The germline CDR1 and CDR2 sequences are WSHSY and SAAADI. The CDR3 is made up of 17 amino acids. V was clipped by 8 bases and J by 0 bases; unmatched bases: 5. Here the CDR3 DNA reads TGCGCCAGCGCCAGACTAGCGGGAGACTCTGGGGCCAACGTCCTGACTTTC. This codes for CASARLAGDSGANVLTF.

The rearrangement joins TRBV28 to TRBJ2-1; 9 bases agree with TRBD1. The length of the CDR3 is 16 residues. With V trimmed by 3 bases and J by 4 bases, 7 bases remained unmatched. The germline gives CDR1 MDHEN, CDR2 SYDVKM. CDR3 amino acids: CASSFTPGTGYNEQFF. CDR3 DNA: TGTGCCAGCAGTTTCACCCCCGGGACAGGGTACAATGAGCAGTTCTTC.

This clone has a handful of counts. The chain links TRBV21-1 to TRBJ2-1; TRBD1 is the table's D call and was not checked against the DNA. TRBV21-1 is described as a pseudogene. The CDR3 has 18 residues. The CDR3 reads CASSNRGLGDRSLNEQFF. Here the CDR3 DNA reads TGTGCCAGCAGCAACAGAGGTCTAGGAGACAGGAGCCTCAATGAGCAGTTCTTC.

The chain has TRBV5-1 and TRBJ1-4, with D perhaps TRBD1 (5 bases). There are 14 residues in the CDR3. The germline gives CDR1 SGHRS, CDR2 YFSETQ. Trimming cost V 4 bases and J 4 bases, with 11 bases left between them. The CDR3: CASSVGRGNEKLFF. The DNA of the CDR3 is TGCGCCAGCAGCGTAGGAAGGGGTAATGAAAAACTGTTTTTT.

V and J are TRBV7-2 and TRBJ2-3; 12 positions match TRBD2. J lost 0 bases, V lost 2 bases, and 3 bases had no gene match. Per germline, CDR1 SGHTA and CDR2 FQGNSA. The length of the CDR3 is 17 residues. This chain's CDR3 is CASSLPGTSGSTDTQYF. The CDR3 DNA reads TGTGCCAGCAGCTTACCCGGGACTAGCGGGAGCACAGATACGCAGTATTTT.

The rearrangement links TRBV28 to TRBJ2-2; D remains ambiguous. Germline V gene data show CDR1 as MDHEN and CDR2 as SYDVKM. This CDR3 is built from 12 residues. Trimming removed 1 base at V and 7 bases at J, with 4 bases between. CDR3 in amino acids: CASSLSYGELFF. For the CDR3, the DNA is TGTGCCAGCAGTTTATCCTACGGGGAGCTGTTTTTT.